The 28 T cell receptor beta chains in this list originate from one sample, sequenced in a study of cytomegalovirus exposure and HLA in healthy donors (dated by TCRdb to the late 2010s). The receptor library was made with the immunoSEQ multiplex PCR assay. The multiplex PCR relied on a mix of 60 forward primers for TCR Vbeta segments and 13 reverse primers for TCR Jbeta segments. Held by TCRdb, this immuneACCESS table contains in-frame sequences only and omits some clones. Under half of the omission traces to an unresolved V gene where checked; the cause of the rest is unknown. Counted in this sample were around 160,000 clones; 75% of them appeared once. The ten largest clones add up to 4.9% of the sample. Sequenced: PBMCs. The receptors come from a male donor in good health and CMV-seronegative.

The chain employs TRBV6-5 and TRBJ2-1; perhaps TRBD2 as D (5 bases). CDR3 length: 12 residues. Trimming took 2 bases from V and 7 from J, leaving 6 bases between them. The germline V gene encodes CDR1 MNHEY and CDR2 SVGAGI. The CDR3 DNA is TGTGCCAGCAGTTACCGAGGGAATGAGCAGTTCTTC. Translation gives CASSYRGNEQFF.

The rearrangement uses TRBV7-8 and TRBJ2-1; 11 nucleotides agree with TRBD2. Per germline, CDR1 SGHVS and CDR2 FQNEAQ. V dropped 3 bases and J dropped 3; count of bases not matched to a gene: 1. The CDR3 has 15 amino acids. CDR3 DNA sequence: TGTGCCAGCAGCTTGGGACTAGCGGACTACAATGAGCAGTTCTTC. This translates into CASSLGLADYNEQFF.

The chain is built from TRBV9 and TRBJ2-2, with 7 bases that match TRBD1. V was clipped by 3 bases and J by 4 bases; unmatched bases: 6. Germline values: CDR1 SGDLS, CDR2 YYNGEE. The length of the CDR3 is 15 residues. CDR3 nucleotides: TGTGCCAGCAGCGCCCGGGACAGTAGCACCGGGGAGCTGTTTTTT. It is translated as CASSARDSSTGELFF.

This rearrangement joins TRBV9 to TRBJ2-6; tentative D call: TRBD1 (6 bases). Germline CDR1 reads SGDLS; CDR2 reads YYNGEE. This CDR3 spans 18 amino acids. The V end lost 3 bases, the J end lost 0 bases, and 16 bases lay between the germline ends. The CDR3 nucleotides are TGTGCCAGCAGCGCCCGTACAGGGTCCAGCTCTGGGGCCAACGTCCTGACTTTC. As protein: CASSARTGSSSGANVLTF.

This sequence joins TRBV7-6 and TRBJ2-7, with D perhaps matching TRBD2 (6 bases). V was pared by 5 bases and J by 1 base, with 12 bases between. The germline CDR1 and CDR2 sequences are SGHVS and FNYEAQ. The CDR3 totals 14 residues. In DNA, the CDR3 is TGTGCCAGCAGCACTTCGGGGGTATCCTACGAGCAGTACTTC. Amino acids: CASSTSGVSYEQYF.

This chain uses TRBV7-9 with TRBJ1-4, with unresolved D. CDR3 length equals 12 residues. V was cut by 5 bases and J by 8 bases, with 9 bases left in between. Germline lookup yields CDR1 SEHNR and CDR2 FQNEAQ (reference sequence). Here the CDR3 DNA reads TGTGCCAGCAGCCCCTGGGCAGAAAAACTGTTTTTT. The encoded protein is CASSPWAEKLFF.

This rearrangement joins TRBV27 to TRBJ1-5; D uncertain. Trimming removed 3 bases at V and 4 bases at J, with 7 bases between. Germline V gene lookup returns CDR1 MNHEY and CDR2 SMNVEV (reference sequence). The CDR3 has 13 amino acids. The CDR3: CASSFGGNQPQHF. The CDR3 DNA is TGTGCCAGCAGTTTTGGCGGGAATCAGCCCCAGCATTTT.

The V and J genes are TRBV11-2 and TRBJ2-7; the match to TRBD2 covers 14 bases. Germline values: CDR1 SGHAT, CDR2 FQNNGV. The junction had 4 bases not matched to a gene; V was cut back by 3 bases and J by 6 bases. This CDR3 contains 15 residues. CDR3 sequence (DNA): TGTGCCAGCAGCTTGGGACTAGCGGGAGTTATCGAGCAGTACTTC. This encodes CASSLGLAGVIEQYF.

The genes are TRBV2 and TRBJ1-2; D possibly corresponds to TRBD1 (6 bases). This CDR3 region has 13 residues. The V end lost 5 bases, the J end lost 5 bases, and 12 bases lay between the germline ends. Germline V gene lookup returns CDR1 SNHLY and CDR2 FYNNEI. The DNA of the CDR3 is TGTGCCAGCAGTAGACAGGCGAAGTATGGCTACACCTTC. This sequence encodes CASSRQAKYGYTF. Full variable domain (missing parts from reference TRBV2 and TRBJ1-2): EPEVTQTPSHQVTQMGQEVILRCVPISNHLYFYWYRQILGQKVEFLVSFYNNEISEKSEIFDDQFSVERPDGSNFTLKIRSTKLEDSAMYFCASSRQAKYGYTFGSGTRLTVV.

J is TRBJ1-4 and V is TRBV2, with D possibly being TRBD1 (6 bases). V gave up 6 bases and J gave up 7 bases, with 15 bases separating them. The CDR3 has 14 residues. Germline V gives CDR1 SNHLY, CDR2 FYNNEI. The DNA of the CDR3 is TGTGCCAGCAGGAAGGACAGCCAAAGTGAAAAACTGTTTTTT. This sequence encodes CASRKDSQSEKLFF.

The chain is built from TRBV7-6 and TRBJ2-5; TRBD1 matches at 7 bases. The V gene end was trimmed by 5 bases and the J gene end by 6 bases; junction bases not matched to a gene: 6. The CDR3 contains 13 residues. Germline values: CDR1 SGHVS, CDR2 FNYEAQ. The CDR3 DNA reads as TGTGCCAGCAGCCAACAGGGGAGCCAGACCCAGTACTTC. Translating it yields CASSQQGSQTQYF.

In its sample, this clone was seen once. Germline and junction disagree at one end, which may indicate a read error. V is TRBV7-9 and J is TRBJ2-3; TRBD2 is a possible D gene (7 bases). The CDR3 loop spans 18 amino acids. Germline CDR1 is SEHNR and CDR2 is FQNEAQ (reference sequence). As DNA, the CDR3 is TGTGCCAGCAGCTCAACACCTACCGGGGGGCTGAGGGCAGATACGCGGTATTTT. Its protein is CASSSTPTGGLRADTRYF.

The chain links TRBV5-1 to TRBJ1-1; unclear D gene. V shed 2 bases and J shed 4 bases, with 18 bases lying between them. The CDR3 runs to 16 residues. CDR1 and CDR2 (germline): SGHRS, YFSETQ. The CDR3 loop reads CASSLGEILGSTEAFF. CDR3 nucleotide sequence: TGCGCCAGCAGCTTAGGAGAGATACTGGGGAGCACTGAAGCTTTCTTT. The whole variable domain, filled in from reference TRBV5-1 and TRBJ1-1, reads KAGVTQTPRYLIKTRGQQVTLSCSPISGHRSVSWYQQTPGQGLQFLFEYFSETQRNKGNFPGRFSGRQFSNSRSEMNVSTLELGDSALYLCASSLGEILGSTEAFFGQGTRLTVV.

V and J are TRBV10-1 and TRBJ2-1; D might be TRBD2 (6 bases). Trimming took 3 bases from V and 15 from J, leaving 12 bases between them. CDR1 and CDR2 from the germline V gene are WNHNN and SYGVQD (reference sequence). CDR3 length equals 11 residues. The CDR3 region is CASSERREGFF. The DNA of the CDR3 is TGCGCCAGCAGTGAACGGCGGGAAGGGTTCTTC.

This chain joins TRBV7-3 and TRBJ2-1; 7 bases map to TRBD2. The germline gives CDR1 SGHTA, CDR2 FQGTGA. This CDR3 is 15 amino acids long. Trimming removed 2 bases from V and 7 bases from J; junction bases left unmatched: 8. DNA of the CDR3: TGTGCCAGCAGCTTAGGGCTTAGCGGGTTGAATGAGCAGTTCTTC. Translating gives CASSLGLSGLNEQFF.

The chain couples TRBV7-3 to TRBJ2-3; 8 nucleotides line up with TRBD2. Germline loops: CDR1 SGHTA, CDR2 FQGTGA. After removal of 5 bases from V and 0 bases from J, the junction contained 10 bases not matched to a gene. The CDR3 totals 17 residues. CDR3: CASSPTGGGGSTDTQYF. The CDR3 DNA sequence: TGTGCCAGCAGCCCAACCGGGGGGGGCGGGAGCACAGATACGCAGTATTTT.

This chain uses TRBV4-1 with TRBJ2-1; D call uncertain. The CDR3 length is 14 residues. CDR1 is MGHRA, CDR2 YSYEKL, per germline. Trimming shortened V by 5 bases and J by 2 bases, and 10 bases separated the two germline ends. The CDR3 loop reads CASSLQSPYNEQFF. The CDR3 DNA follows: TGCGCCAGCAGCTTACAGTCGCCCTACAATGAGCAGTTCTTC.

The chain is built from TRBV27 and TRBJ2-7, with TRBD1 identical over 8 bases. Germline values: CDR1 MNHEY, CDR2 SMNVEV (reference sequence). The J segment lost 2 bases and the V segment lost 1 base, leaving 7 bases of the junction unmatched. The CDR3 consists of 16 residues. The CDR3 region has the DNA TGTGCCAGCAGTTTATTCCCAGGGGGCGCGCCCTACGAGCAGTACTTC. Protein: CASSLFPGGAPYEQYF.

V and J are TRBV6-1 and TRBJ2-3, with 9 bases identical to TRBD1. Trimming cost V 6 bases and J 4 bases; bases outside gene matches: 5. Germline CDR1 and CDR2: MNHNS and SASEGT. The CDR3 extends over 14 amino acids. Here the CDR3 DNA reads TGTGCCAGCAGCTTGACAGGGGGTCCAGATACGCAGTATTTT. This encodes CASSLTGGPDTQYF.

The gene calls are TRBV5-4 and TRBJ2-5; D is unresolved. CDR1 and CDR2 (germline): SGHNT, YYREEE (reference sequence). The CDR3 extends over 12 amino acids. V was cut by 0 bases and J by 5 bases, with 5 bases left in between. CDR3 loop: CASSLVSETQYF. CDR3 bases: TGTGCCAGCAGCTTGGTCTCGGAGACCCAGTACTTC.

The chain carries TRBV11-2 and TRBJ2-5; 14 bases fit TRBD2. V shed 3 bases and J 4 bases; nucleotides not matched to a gene: 7. The CDR3 is 17 amino acids. Per the germline V gene, CDR1 is SGHAT and CDR2 is FQNNGV. The CDR3 DNA reads as TGTGCCAGCAGCTTGGGGACTAGCGGGGGAGGGGCAGAGACCCAGTACTTC. Residues: CASSLGTSGGGAETQYF.

This clone was recorded a few times. The rearrangement joins TRBV5-6 to TRBJ2-1; TRBD2 matches at 11 bases. This CDR3 has 15 amino acids. The V and J ends lost 4 bases and 2 bases, in that order; junction bases with no gene match: 2. CDR1 and CDR2 (germline): SGHDT, YYEEEE. The CDR3 region is CASSQLAGAYNEQFF. The CDR3 DNA is TGTGCCAGCAGCCAACTAGCGGGGGCCTACAATGAGCAGTTCTTC.

The chain has TRBV28 and TRBJ1-2; 10 bases are shared with TRBD1. V was clipped by 6 bases and J by 5 bases; unmatched bases: 12. Germline V gene sequence: CDR1 MDHEN, CDR2 SYDVKM. The CDR3 consists of 16 residues. CDR3 sequence: CASSAPGGTGVYGYTF. The CDR3 nucleotides read TGTGCCAGCAGCGCCCCTGGGGGGACAGGGGTTTATGGCTACACCTTC.

The chain combines TRBV5-8 with TRBJ2-1, with 7 nucleotides matching TRBD1. CDR1 is SGHTS and CDR2 is YDEGEE in the germline V gene. The V segment lost 4 bases and the J segment 8 bases; nucleotides outside the gene matches: 9. This CDR3 region has 14 residues. The CDR3 DNA sequence: TGTGCCAGCAGCCAGGGACAGCCAAACGATGAGCAGTTCTTC. It is translated as CASSQGQPNDEQFF.

This clone was seen more than once but under ten times. The V and J genes are TRBV7-7 and TRBJ1-1; D may be TRBD1 (5 bases). Per the germline V gene, CDR1 is SSHAT and CDR2 is FNYEAQ (reference sequence). V lost 5 bases and J lost 3, with 10 bases in between. This CDR3 comprises 13 residues. CDR3: CASSPGVDTEAFF. CDR3 DNA sequence: TGTGCCAGCAGCCCGGGGGTTGACACTGAAGCTTTCTTT.

V and J are TRBV6-5 and TRBJ1-6; D unresolved. There are 13 residues in the CDR3. V lost 7 bases and J lost 8, with 12 bases in between. Germline CDR1 MNHEY, CDR2 SVGAGI. The DNA for the CDR3 is TGTGCCAGCAAGAAAGCGTCCCATTCACCCCTCCACTTT. Residues: CASKKASHSPLHF.

This sequence joins TRBV10-3 and TRBJ1-2, with 11 bases aligning to TRBD1. The CDR3 covers 14 residues. V gave up 4 bases and J gave up 8 bases; unmatched junction bases: 6. Germline V gene sequence: CDR1 ENHRY, CDR2 SYGVKD. The CDR3 sequence: CAISADRGLSGYTF. DNA of the CDR3: TGTGCCATCAGTGCGGACAGGGGGCTTTCCGGCTACACCTTC.

Only a few counts were recorded for this clone. The CDR3, as DNA: TGTGCCAGCAACCAGGAACAGGGGGCTGGTGGCTACACCTTC. Translated, it gives CASNQEQGAGGYTF. This chain links TRBV6-4 with TRBJ1-2, with 9 bases aligning to TRBD1. CDR3 size: 14 residues. Trimming cost V 7 bases and J 7 bases; bases outside gene matches: 10. Germline values: CDR1 MRHNA, CDR2 SNTAGT.